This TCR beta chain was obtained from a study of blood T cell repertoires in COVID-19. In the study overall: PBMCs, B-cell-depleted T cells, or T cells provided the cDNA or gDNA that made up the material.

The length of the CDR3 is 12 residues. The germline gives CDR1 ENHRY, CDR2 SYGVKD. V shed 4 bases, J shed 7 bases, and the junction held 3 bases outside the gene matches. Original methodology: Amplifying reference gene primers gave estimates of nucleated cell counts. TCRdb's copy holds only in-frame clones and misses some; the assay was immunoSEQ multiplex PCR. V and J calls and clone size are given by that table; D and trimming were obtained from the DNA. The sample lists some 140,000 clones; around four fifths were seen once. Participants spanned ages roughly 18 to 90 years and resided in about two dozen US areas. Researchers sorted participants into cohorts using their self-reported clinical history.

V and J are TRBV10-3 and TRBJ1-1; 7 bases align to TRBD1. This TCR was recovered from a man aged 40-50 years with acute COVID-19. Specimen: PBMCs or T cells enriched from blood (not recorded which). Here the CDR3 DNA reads TGTGCCATCAGTGGGCGGGACAGTGAAGCTTTCTTT. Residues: CAISGRDSEAFF.